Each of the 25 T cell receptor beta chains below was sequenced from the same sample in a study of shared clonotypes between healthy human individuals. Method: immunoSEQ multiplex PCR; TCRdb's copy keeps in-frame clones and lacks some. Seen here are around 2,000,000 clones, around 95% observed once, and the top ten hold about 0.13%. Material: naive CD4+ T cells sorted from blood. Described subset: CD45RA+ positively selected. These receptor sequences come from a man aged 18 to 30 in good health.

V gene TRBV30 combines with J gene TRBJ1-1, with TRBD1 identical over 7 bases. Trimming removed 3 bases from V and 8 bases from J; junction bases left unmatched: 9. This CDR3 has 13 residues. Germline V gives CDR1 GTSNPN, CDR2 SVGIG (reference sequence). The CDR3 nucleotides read TGTGCCTGGAGGGAGACAGGGTCCCCCGAAGCTTTCTTT. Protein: CAWRETGSPEAFF.

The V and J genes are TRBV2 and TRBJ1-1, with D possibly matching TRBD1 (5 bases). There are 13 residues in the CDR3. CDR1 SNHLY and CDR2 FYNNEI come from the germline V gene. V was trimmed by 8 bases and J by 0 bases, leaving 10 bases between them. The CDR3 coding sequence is TGTGCCAGCGGGGGGTCCATGAACACTGAAGCTTTCTTT. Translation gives CASGGSMNTEAFF.

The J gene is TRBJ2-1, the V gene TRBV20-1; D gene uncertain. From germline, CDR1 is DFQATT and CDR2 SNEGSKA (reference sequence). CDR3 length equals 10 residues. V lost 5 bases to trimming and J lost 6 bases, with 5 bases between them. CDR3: CSAVANEQFF. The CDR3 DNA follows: TGCAGTGCTGTGGCCAATGAGCAGTTCTTC.

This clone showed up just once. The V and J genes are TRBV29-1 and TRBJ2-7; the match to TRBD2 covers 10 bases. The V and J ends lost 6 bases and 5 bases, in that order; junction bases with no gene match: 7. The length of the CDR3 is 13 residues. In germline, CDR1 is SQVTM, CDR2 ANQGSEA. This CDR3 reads CSVQREGRDEQYF. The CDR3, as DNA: TGCAGCGTGCAGCGGGAGGGCCGGGACGAGCAGTACTTC.

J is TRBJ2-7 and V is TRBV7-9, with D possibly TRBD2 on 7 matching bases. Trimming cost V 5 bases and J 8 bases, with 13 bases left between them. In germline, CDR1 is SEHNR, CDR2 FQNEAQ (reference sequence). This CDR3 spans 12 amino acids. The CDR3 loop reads CASSPGGQQQYF. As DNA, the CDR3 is TGTGCCAGCAGCCCCGGGGGGCAGCAGCAGTACTTC.

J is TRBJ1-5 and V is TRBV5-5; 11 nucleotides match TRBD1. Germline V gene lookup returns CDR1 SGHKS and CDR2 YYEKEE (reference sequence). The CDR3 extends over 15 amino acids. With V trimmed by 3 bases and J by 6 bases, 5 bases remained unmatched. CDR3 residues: CASSWGQGVLQPQHF. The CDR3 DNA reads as TGTGCCAGCAGCTGGGGACAGGGGGTTCTTCAGCCCCAGCATTTT.

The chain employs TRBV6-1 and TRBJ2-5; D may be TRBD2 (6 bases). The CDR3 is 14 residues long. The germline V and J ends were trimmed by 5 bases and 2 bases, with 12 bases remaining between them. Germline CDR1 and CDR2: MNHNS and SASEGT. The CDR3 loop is CASSWRGRQETQYF. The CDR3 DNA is TGTGCCAGCAGTTGGAGGGGTCGACAAGAGACCCAGTACTTC.

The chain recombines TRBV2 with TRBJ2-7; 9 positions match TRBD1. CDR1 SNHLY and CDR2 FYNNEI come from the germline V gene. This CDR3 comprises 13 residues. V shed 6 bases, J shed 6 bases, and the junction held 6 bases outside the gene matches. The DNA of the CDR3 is TGTGCCAGCAGGCGACAGGGGGGAGGCGAGCAGTACTTC. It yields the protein CASRRQGGGEQYF.

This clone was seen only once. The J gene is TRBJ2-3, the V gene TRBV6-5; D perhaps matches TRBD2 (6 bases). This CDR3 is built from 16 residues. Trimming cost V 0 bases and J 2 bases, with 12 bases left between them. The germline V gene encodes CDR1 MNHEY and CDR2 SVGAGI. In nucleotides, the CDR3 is TGTGCCAGCAGTTACTCGTTCGGGAGTCCCACAGATACGCAGTATTTT. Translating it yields CASSYSFGSPTDTQYF.

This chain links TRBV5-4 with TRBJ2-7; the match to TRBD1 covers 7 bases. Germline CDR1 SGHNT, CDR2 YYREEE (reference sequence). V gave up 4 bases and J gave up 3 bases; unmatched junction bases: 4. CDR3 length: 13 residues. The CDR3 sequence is CASSPGTVYEQYF. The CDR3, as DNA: TGTGCCAGCAGCCCCGGGACAGTCTACGAGCAGTACTTC.

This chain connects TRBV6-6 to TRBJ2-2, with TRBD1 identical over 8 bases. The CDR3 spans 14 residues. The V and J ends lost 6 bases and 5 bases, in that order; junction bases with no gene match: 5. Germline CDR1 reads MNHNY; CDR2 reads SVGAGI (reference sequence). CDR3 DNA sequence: TGTGCCAGCAGCGGACAGGGTATGACCGGGGAGCTGTTTTTT. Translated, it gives CASSGQGMTGELFF.

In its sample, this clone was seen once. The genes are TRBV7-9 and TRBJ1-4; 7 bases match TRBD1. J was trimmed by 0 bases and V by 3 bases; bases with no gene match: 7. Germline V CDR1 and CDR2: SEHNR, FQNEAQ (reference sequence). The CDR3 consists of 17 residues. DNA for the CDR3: TGTGCCAGCAGCTTTCGACAGGGACCCACAACTAATGAAAAACTGTTTTTT. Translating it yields CASSFRQGPTTNEKLFF.

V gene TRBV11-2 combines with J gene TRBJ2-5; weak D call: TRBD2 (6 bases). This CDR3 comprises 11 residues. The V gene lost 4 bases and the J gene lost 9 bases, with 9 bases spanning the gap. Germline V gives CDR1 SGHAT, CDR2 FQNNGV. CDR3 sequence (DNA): TGTGCCAGCAGCTCCGGAGGGGCCCAGTACTTC. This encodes CASSSGGAQYF.

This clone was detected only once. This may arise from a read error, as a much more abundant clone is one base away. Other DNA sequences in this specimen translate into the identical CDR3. Here the CDR3 DNA reads TGTGCCAGCAGTCAGGGGGCAGCCCATTCGCCCCTCCACTTT. This encodes CASSQGAAHSPLHF. The chain is built from TRBV7-9 and TRBJ1-6; 8 positions match TRBD1. The CDR3 has 14 amino acids. Germline CDR1 reads SEHNR; CDR2 reads FQNEAQ (reference sequence). The entire variable domain, with the rest obtained from reference TRBV7-9 and TRBJ1-6, is as follows: DTGVSQNPRHKITKRGQNVTFRCDPISEHNRLYWYRQTLGQGPEFLTYFQNEAQLEKSRLLSDRFSAERPKGSFSTLEIQRTEQGDSAMYLCASSQGAAHSPLHFGNGTRLTVT.

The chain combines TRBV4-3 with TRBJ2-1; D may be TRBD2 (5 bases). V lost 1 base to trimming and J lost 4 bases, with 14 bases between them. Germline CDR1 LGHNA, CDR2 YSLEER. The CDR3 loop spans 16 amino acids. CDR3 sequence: CASSQGPQRPYNEQFF. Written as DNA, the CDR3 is TGCGCCAGCAGCCAAGGCCCCCAGCGGCCGTACAATGAGCAGTTCTTC.

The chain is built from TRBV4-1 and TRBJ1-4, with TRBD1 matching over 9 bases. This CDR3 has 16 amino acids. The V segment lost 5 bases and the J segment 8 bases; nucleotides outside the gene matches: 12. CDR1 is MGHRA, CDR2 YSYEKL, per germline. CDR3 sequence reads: CASSTRQGDDWEKLFF. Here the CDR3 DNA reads TGCGCCAGCAGCACCAGACAGGGGGACGATTGGGAAAAACTGTTTTTT.

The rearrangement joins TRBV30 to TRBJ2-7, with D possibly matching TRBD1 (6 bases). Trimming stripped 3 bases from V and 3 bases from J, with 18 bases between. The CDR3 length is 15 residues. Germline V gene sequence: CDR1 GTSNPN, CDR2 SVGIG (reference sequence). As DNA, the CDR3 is TGTGCCTGGAGCGCACCCAACGACAGGATCTACGAGCAGTACTTC. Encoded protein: CAWSAPNDRIYEQYF.

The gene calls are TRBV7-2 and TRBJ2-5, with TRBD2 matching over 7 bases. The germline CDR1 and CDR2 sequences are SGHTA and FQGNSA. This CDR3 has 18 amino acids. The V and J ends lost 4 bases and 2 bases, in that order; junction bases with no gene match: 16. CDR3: CASSSTTVLLASQETQYF. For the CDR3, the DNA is TGTGCCAGCAGCTCAACTACCGTTCTACTAGCGTCGCAAGAGACCCAGTACTTC. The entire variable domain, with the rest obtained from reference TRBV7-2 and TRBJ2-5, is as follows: GAGVSQSPSNKVTEKGKDVELRCDPISGHTALYWYRQSLGQGLEFLIYFQGNSAPDKSGLPSDRFSAERTGGSVSTLTIQRTQQEDSAVYLCASSSTTVLLASQETQYFGPGTRLLVL.

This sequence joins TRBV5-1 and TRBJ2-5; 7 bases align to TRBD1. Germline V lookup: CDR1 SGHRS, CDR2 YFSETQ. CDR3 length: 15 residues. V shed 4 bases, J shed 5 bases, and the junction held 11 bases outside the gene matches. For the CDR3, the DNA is TGCGCCAGCAGCACCGGACAGGCCCCTAGGGAGACCCAGTACTTC. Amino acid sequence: CASSTGQAPRETQYF.

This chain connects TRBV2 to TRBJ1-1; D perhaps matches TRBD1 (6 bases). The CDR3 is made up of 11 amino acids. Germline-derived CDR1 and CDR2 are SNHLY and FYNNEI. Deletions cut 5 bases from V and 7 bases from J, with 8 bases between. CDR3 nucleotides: TGTGCCAGCAGTACCAGGGGTGAAGCTTTCTTT. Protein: CASSTRGEAFF.

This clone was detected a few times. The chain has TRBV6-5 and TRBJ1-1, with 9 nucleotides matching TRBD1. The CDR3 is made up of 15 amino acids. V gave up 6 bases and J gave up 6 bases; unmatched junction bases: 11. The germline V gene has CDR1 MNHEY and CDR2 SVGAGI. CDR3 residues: CASSPQDRGNPEAFF. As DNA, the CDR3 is TGTGCCAGCAGCCCCCAGGACAGGGGAAACCCTGAAGCTTTCTTT.

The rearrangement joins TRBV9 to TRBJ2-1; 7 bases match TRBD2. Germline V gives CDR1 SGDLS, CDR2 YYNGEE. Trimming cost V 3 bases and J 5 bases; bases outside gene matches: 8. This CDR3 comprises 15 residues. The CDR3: CASSAGSGGHNEQFF. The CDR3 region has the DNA TGTGCCAGCAGCGCTGGGTCGGGAGGACACAATGAGCAGTTCTTC. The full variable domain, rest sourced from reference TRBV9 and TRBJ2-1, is DSGVTQTPKHLITATGQRVTLRCSPRSGDLSVYWYQQSLDQGLQFLIQYYNGEERAKGNILERFSAQQFPDLHSELNLSSLELGDSALYFCASSAGSGGHNEQFFGPGTRLTVL.

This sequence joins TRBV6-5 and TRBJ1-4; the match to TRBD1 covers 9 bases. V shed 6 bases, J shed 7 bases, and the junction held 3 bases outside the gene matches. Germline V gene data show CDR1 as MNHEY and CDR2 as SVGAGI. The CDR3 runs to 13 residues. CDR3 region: CASRPDRGEKLFF. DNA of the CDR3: TGTGCCAGCAGACCGGACAGGGGTGAAAAACTGTTTTTT.

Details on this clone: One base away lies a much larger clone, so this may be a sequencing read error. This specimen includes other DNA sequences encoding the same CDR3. Here the CDR3 DNA reads TGTGCCAGCAGCTCACAGGGTTACGAGCAGTACTTC. This gives the protein CASSSQGYEQYF. The V gene is TRBV7-2, the J gene TRBJ2-7; possible D gene TRBD1, 6 bases. The germline CDR1 and CDR2 sequences are SGHTA and FQGNSA. The CDR3 is 12 amino acids. Trimming stripped 4 bases from V and 4 bases from J, with 8 bases between.

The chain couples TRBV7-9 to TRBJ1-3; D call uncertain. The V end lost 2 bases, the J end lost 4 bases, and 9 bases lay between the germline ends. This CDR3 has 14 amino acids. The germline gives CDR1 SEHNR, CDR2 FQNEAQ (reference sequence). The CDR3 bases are TGTGCCAGCAGCTTAAATTACCAGGGAAACACCATATATTTT. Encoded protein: CASSLNYQGNTIYF.